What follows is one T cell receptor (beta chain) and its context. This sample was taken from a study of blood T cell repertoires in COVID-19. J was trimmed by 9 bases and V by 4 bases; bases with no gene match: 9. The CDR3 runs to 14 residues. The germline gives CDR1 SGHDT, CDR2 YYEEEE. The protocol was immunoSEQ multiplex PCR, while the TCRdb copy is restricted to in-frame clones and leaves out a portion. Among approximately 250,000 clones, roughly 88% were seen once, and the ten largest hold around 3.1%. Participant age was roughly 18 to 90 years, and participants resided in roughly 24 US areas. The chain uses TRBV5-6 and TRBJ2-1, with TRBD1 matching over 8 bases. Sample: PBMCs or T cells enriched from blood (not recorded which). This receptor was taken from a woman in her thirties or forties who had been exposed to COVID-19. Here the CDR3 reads CASSRTSGGSEQFF. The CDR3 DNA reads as TGTGCCAGCAGCCGAACCTCAGGGGGCAGTGAGCAGTTCTTC.